The source of this T cell receptor (beta chain) is a study of blood T cell repertoires in COVID-19. Study-level background: The United States, Italy and Spain were the sources of the acute and convalescent COVID-19 samples.

Some clones are missing from TCRdb's copy, which holds only in-frame ones; the method was immunoSEQ multiplex PCR. Altogether 150,000 to 200,000 clones are present, around 80% being singletons, with the ten largest covering under 7%. Adults between about 18 and 95 years of age took part from 24 US areas. This CDR3 comprises 13 residues. The V end was cut by 11 bases, the J end by 5 bases, with 17 bases between. The germline CDR1 and CDR2 sequences are SEHNR and FQNEAQ (reference sequence). The TCR originated in a man aged 35-49 years who had recovered from COVID-19. Sequences were obtained from PBMCs or T cells enriched from blood (not recorded which). The chain employs TRBV7-9 and TRBJ2-3; tentative D call: TRBD1 (6 bases). CDR3 in DNA: TGTGCCTCCAAGCCGCCCAGGGGAGATACGCAGTATTTT. Translated: CASKPPRGDTQYF.